This T cell receptor beta chain was sequenced during a study of cytomegalovirus exposure and HLA in healthy donors. Study observations and caveats: The tendency of first-cohort TCR clusters to co-occur in the 120 or so validation repertoires emerged from a later analysis. Most TCR sequences were seen very rarely across donors, but some public TCRs occurred in many.

Sequencing used immunoSEQ multiplex PCR; TCRdb keeps in-frame clones, though not all of them. The table lists 250,000 to 400,000 clones, roughly 90% of them singletons, with about 1.2% in the top ten. Concerning this clone: Its specificity is not known.

This CDR3 region has 15 residues. Trimming removed 3 bases at V and 1 base at J, with 11 bases between. Looked up from germline, CDR1 is MRHNA and CDR2 is SNTAGT. The sequence came from a woman aged 30 to 39 in good health and CMV-seropositive. Material: PBMCs. V gene TRBV6-4 combines with J gene TRBJ2-3; D is possibly TRBD1 or TRBD2 (7 bases each). CDR3 sequence (DNA): TGTGCCAGCAGTGAGGGAGGGACAGGCACAGATACGCAGTATTTT. Translation gives CASSEGGTGTDTQYF.